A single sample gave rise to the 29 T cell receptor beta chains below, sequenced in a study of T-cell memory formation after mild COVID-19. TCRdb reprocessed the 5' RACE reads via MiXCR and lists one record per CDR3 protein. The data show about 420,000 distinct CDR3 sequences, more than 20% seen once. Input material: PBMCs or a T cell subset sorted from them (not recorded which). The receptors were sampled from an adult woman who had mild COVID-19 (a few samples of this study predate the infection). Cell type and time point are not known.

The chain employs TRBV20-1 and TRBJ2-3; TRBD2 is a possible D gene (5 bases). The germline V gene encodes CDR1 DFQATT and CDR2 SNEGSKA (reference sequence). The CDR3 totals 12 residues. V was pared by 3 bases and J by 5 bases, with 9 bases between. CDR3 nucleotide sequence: TGCAGTGCTAGCTCCGCGGGAGATACGCAGTATTTT. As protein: CSASSAGDTQYF.

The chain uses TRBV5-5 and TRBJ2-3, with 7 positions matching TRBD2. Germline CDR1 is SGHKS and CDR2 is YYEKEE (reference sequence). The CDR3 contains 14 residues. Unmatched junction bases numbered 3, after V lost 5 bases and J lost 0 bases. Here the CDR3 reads CASRLSGSTDTQYF. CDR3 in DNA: TGTGCCAGCAGACTTAGCGGGAGCACAGATACGCAGTATTTT.

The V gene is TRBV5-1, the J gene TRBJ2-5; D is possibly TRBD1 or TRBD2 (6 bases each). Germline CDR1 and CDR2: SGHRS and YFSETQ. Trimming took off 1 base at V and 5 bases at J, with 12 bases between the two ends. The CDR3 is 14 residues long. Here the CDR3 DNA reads TGCGCCAGCAGCTTGTGGTCGGGGGCGGAGACCCAGTACTTC. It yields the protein CASSLWSGAETQYF.

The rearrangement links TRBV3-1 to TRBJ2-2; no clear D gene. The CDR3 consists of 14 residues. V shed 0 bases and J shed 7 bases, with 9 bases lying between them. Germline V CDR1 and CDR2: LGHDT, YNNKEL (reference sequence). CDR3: CASSQDQWNGELFF. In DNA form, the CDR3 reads TGTGCCAGCAGCCAAGATCAGTGGAACGGGGAGCTGTTTTTT. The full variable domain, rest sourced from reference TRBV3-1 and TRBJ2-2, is DTAVSQTPKYLVTQMGNDKSIKCEQNLGHDTMYWYKQDSKKFLKIMFSYNNKELIINETVPNRFSPKSPDKAHLNLHINSLELGDSAVYFCASSQDQWNGELFFGEGSRLTVL.

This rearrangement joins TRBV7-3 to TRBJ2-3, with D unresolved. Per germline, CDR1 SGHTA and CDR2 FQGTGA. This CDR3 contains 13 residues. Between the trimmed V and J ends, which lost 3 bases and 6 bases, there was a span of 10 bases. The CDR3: CASSFGVTDTQYF. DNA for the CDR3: TGTGCCAGCAGCTTTGGCGTGACGGATACGCAGTATTTT.

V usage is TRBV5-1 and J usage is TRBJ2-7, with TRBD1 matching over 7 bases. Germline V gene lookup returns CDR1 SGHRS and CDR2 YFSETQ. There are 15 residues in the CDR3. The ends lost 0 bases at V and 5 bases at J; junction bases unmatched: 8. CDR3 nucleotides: TGCGCCAGCAGCTTGGTCCTACAGGGGACAGACGAGCAGTACTTC. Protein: CASSLVLQGTDEQYF.

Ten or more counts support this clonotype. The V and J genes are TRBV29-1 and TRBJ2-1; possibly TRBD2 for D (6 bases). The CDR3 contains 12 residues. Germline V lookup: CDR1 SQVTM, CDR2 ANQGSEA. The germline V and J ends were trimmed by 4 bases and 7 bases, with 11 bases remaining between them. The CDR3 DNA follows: TGCAGCGTTGGAGCGGGCGTGAATGAGCAGTTCTTC. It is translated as CSVGAGVNEQFF.

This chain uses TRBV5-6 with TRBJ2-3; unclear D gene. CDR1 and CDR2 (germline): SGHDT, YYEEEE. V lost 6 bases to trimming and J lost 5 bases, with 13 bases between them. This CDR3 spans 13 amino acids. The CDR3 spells CASNLPRQDTQYF. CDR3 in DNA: TGTGCCAGCAACCTCCCAAGGCAAGATACGCAGTATTTT. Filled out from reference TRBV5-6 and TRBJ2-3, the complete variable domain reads DAGVTQSPTHLIKTRGQQVTLRCSPKSGHDTVSWYQQALGQGPQFIFQYYEEEERQRGNFPDRFSGHQFPNYSSELNVNALLLGDSALYLCASNLPRQDTQYFGPGTRLTVL.

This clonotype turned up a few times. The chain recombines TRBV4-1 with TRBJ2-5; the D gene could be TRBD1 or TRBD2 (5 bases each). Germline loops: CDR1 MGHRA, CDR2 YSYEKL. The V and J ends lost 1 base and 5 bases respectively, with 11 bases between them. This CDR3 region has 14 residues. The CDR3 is CASSQVGREETQYF. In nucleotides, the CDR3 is TGCGCCAGCAGCCAAGTCGGCAGGGAGGAGACCCAGTACTTC.

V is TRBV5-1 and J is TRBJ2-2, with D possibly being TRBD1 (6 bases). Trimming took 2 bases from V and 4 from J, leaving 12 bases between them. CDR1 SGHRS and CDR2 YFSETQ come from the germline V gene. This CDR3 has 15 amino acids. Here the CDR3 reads CASSFATGTTGELFF. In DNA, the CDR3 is TGCGCCAGCAGCTTCGCAACAGGGACCACCGGGGAGCTGTTTTTT.

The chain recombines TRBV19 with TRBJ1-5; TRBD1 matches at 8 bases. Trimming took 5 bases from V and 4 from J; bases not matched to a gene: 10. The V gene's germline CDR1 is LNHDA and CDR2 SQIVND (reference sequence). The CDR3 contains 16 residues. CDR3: CASSPLRTGQNQPQHF. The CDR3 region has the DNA TGTGCCAGTAGTCCTCTTCGGACAGGGCAGAATCAGCCCCAGCATTTT.

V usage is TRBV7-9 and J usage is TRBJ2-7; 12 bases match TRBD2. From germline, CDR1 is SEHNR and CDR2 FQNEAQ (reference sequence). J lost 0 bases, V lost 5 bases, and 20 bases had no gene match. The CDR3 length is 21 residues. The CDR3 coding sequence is TGTGCCAGCAGCCCCTTGGGGTCTAGCGGGAGGGCCGTTACGAGCTCCTACGAGCAGTACTTC. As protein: CASSPLGSSGRAVTSSYEQYF.

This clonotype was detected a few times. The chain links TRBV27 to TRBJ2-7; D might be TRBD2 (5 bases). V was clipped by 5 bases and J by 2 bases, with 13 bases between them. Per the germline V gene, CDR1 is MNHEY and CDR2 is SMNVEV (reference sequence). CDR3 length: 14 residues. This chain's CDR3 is CASSPDGVAYEQYF. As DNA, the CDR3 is TGTGCCAGCAGTCCCGACGGGGTTGCCTACGAGCAGTACTTC.

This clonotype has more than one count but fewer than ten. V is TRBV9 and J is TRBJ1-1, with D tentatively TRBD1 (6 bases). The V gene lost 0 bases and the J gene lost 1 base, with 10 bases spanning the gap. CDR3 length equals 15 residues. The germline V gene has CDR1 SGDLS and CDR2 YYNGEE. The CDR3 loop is CASSVVGQRNTEAFF. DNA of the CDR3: TGTGCCAGCAGCGTAGTTGGACAGCGGAACACTGAAGCTTTCTTT.

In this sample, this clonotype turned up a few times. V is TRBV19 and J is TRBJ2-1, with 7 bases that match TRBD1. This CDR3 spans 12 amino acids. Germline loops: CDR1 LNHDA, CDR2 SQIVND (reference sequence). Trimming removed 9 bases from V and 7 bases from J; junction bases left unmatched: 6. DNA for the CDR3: TGTGCCAGCCAAGACAGGGTAAATGAGCAGTTCTTC. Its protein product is CASQDRVNEQFF.

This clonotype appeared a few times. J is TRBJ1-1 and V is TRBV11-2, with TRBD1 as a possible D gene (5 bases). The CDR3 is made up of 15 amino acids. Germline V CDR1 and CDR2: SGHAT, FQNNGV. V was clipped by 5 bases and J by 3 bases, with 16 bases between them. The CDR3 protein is CASSPRVGGDTEAFF. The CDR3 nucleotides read TGTGCCAGCAGCCCCCGCGTAGGAGGGGACACTGAAGCTTTCTTT.

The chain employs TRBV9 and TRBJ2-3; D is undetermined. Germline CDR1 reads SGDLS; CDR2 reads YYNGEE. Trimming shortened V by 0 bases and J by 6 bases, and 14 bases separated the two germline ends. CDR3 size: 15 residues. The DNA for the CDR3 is TGTGCCAGCAGCGTAGCGCCCCTAGAAGATGATACGCAGTATTTT. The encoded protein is CASSVAPLEDDTQYF.

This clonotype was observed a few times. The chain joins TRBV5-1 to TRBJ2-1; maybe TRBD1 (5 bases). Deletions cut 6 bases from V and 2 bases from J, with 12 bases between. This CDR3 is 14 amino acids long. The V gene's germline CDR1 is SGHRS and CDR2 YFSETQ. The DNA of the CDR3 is TGCGCCAGCATCCCAGACAGTACCTACAATGAGCAGTTCTTC. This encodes CASIPDSTYNEQFF. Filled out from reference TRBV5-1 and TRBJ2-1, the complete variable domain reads KAGVTQTPRYLIKTRGQQVTLSCSPISGHRSVSWYQQTPGQGLQFLFEYFSETQRNKGNFPGRFSGRQFSNSRSEMNVSTLELGDSALYLCASIPDSTYNEQFFGPGTRLTVL.

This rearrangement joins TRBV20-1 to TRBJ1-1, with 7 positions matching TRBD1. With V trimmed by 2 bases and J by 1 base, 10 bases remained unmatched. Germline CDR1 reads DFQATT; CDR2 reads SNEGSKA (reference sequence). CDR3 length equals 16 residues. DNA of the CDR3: TGCAGTGCTAGAAAAAACCTTGGACAGGCGAACACTGAAGCTTTCTTT. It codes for CSARKNLGQANTEAFF.

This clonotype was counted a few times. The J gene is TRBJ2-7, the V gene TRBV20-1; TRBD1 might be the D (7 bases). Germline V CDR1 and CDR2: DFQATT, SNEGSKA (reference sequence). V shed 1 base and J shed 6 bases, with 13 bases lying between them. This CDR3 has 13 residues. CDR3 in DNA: TGCAGTGCTAGAGGCGGGACAGTGGGCGAGCAGTACTTC. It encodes CSARGGTVGEQYF.

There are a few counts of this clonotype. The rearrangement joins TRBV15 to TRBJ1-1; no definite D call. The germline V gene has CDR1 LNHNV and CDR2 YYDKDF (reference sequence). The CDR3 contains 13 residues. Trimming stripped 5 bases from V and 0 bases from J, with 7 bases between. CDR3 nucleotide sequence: TGTGCCACCAGCGAAGGGTTGAACACTGAAGCTTTCTTT. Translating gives CATSEGLNTEAFF.

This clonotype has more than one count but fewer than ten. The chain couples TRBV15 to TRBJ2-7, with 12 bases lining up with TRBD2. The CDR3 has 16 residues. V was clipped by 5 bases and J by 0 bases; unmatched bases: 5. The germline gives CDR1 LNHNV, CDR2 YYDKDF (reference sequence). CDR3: CATSRRLAGASYEQYF. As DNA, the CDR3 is TGTGCCACCAGCCGACGACTAGCGGGGGCCTCCTACGAGCAGTACTTC. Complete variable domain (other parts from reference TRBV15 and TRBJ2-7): DAMVIQNPRYQVTQFGKPVTLSCSQTLNHNVMYWYQQKSSQAPKLLFHYYDKDFNNEADTPDNFQSRRPNTSFCFLDIRSPGLGDTAMYLCATSRRLAGASYEQYFGPGTRLTVT.

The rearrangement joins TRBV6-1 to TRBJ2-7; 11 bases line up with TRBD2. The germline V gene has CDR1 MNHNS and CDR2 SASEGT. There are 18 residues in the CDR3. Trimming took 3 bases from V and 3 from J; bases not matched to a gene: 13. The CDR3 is CASSDYLPGLAEVYEQYF. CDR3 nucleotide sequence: TGTGCCAGCAGTGATTACTTACCGGGACTAGCGGAAGTCTACGAGCAGTACTTC.

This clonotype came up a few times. CDR3 DNA: TGCAGTGCCACTAGCGGAACCGCCTACGAGCAGTACTTC. Translation: CSATSGTAYEQYF. The V call is TRBV20-1, the J call TRBJ2-7, with 8 nucleotides matching TRBD2. The CDR3 is made up of 13 amino acids. The V gene end was trimmed by 6 bases and the J gene end by 2 bases; junction bases not matched to a gene: 6. Germline CDR1 is DFQATT and CDR2 is SNEGSKA (reference sequence).

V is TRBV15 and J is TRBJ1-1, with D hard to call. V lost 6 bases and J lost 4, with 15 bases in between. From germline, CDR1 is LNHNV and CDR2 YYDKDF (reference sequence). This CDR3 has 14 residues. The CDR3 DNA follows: TGTGCCACCAGACCTGGTCATGTGTCCACTGAAGCTTTCTTT. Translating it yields CATRPGHVSTEAFF.

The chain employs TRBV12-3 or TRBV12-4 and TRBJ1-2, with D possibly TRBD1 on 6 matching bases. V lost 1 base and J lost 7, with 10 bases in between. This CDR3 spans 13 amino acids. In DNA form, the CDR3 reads TGTGCCAGCAGTTTAGGCGGGGGGGCTGGCTACACCTTC. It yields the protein CASSLGGGAGYTF.

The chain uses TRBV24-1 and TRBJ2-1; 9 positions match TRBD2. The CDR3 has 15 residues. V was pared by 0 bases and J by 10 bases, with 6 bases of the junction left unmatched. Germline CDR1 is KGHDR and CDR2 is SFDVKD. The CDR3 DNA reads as TGTGCCACCAGTGATTTGCCTAGCGGGAACGTCGAGCAGTTCTTC. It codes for CATSDLPSGNVEQFF.

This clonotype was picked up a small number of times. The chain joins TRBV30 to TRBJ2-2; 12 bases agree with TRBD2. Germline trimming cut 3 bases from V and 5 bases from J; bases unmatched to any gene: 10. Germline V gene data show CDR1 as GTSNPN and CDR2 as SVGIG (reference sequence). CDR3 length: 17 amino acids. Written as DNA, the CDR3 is TGTGCCTGGAGGACTAGCGGGAGTTTTGTTTTGACCGGGGAGCTGTTTTTT. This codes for CAWRTSGSFVLTGELFF. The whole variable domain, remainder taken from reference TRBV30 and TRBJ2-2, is SQTIHQWPATLVQPVGSPLSLECTVEGTSNPNLYWYRQAAGRGLQLLFYSVGIGQISSEVPQNLSASRPQDRQFILSSKKLLLSDSGFYLCAWRTSGSFVLTGELFFGEGSRLTVL.

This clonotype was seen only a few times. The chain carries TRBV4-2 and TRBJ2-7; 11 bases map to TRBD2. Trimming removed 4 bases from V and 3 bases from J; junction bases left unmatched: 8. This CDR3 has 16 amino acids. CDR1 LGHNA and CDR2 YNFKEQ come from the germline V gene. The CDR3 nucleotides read TGTGCCAGCAGCCGAAACAACGGGACTAGCGGCTACGAGCAGTACTTC. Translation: CASSRNNGTSGYEQYF.